A selection of T cell receptor beta chains follows, all from one sample in a study of spatial heterogeneity in lung cancer. MiXCR was run by TCRdb on the 5' RACE reads, yielding one entry per CDR3 protein. The sample records around 9,300 distinct CDR3 sequences, around 5.1% being singletons. The sequencing here drew on lung tumor tissue, taken at surgery. The receptors come from a female donor with early-stage non-small cell lung cancer. Both conserved end residues are part of each CDR3.

TRBV7-7,CASSLNPRAVDEQFF
TRBV11-2,CASSLTLDGYTF
TRBV6-6,CASSSWTGGYNYGYTF
TRBV18,CASSPLAGEYNEQFF
TRBV15,CATSRVGGSGNTIYF
TRBV4-3,CASSQDLRETQYF
TRBV6-5,CASGRERGSPLHF
TRBV7-2,CASSLGPLGGANFYEQYF
TRBV11-2,CASSSTGYYGYTF
TRBV7-2,CASSLGRYEQYF
TRBV7-9,CASSDRQLQETQYF
TRBV20-1,CSANPPPQGIYTDTQYF
TRBV7-2,CASSTPGGWGEQYF
TRBV10-3,CAMSTKAGGSSGELFF
TRBV6-2/TRBV6-3,CASSYVSAGGADTQYF
TRBV29-1,CSVDTIYGYTF
TRBV2,CASIPGQGAYGYTF
TRBV6-2/TRBV6-3,CATASSFDEQFF
TRBV11-2,CASSLDHVNTEAFF
TRBV7-9,CASSKLLADTQYF
TRBV20-1,CSAVRLLDRTDTQYF
TRBV18,CASSQDRRSTDTQYF
TRBV6-5,CASSYSATDTQYF
TRBV18,CASSLPSSRGYTF
TRBV7-2,CASRFKREGYNEQFF
TRBV15,CATSREWDEQFF
TRBV12-3/TRBV12-4,CASSLARYEQYF
TRBV5-4,CASSLWYEQYF
TRBV18,CASSPQQETQYF
TRBV7-9,CASSRGTDFSTDTQYF
TRBV11-2,CASSSGTAVTWANVLTF
TRBV6-5,CASSYAGQNEKLFF
TRBV27,CASSSHRASGANVLTF
TRBV12-3/TRBV12-4,CASSSSPQRRTDTQYF
TRBV12-3/TRBV12-4,CASSQQETQYF
TRBV4-1,CASSQGRVRGFEDPEAFF
TRBV6-2/TRBV6-3,CASRTSLGALHF
TRBV19,CASSINRDREQFF
TRBV20-1,CSARVSGTEAFF
TRBV7-6,CASSLAPDPIYEQYF
TRBV25-1,CASRQGLNQPQHF
TRBV13,CASSFRTGRSDGYTF
TRBV5-4,CASSFGSGGDTQYF
TRBV7-2,CASSFGGGYEQYF
TRBV7-8,CASTTSGGQYNEQFF
TRBV9,CASTLRDRDWETQYF
TRBV7-2,CASSFAPGTNSYEQYF
TRBV6-2/TRBV6-3,CASSYTGVAGEQFF
TRBV6-1,CAGAGTDYSPLHF
TRBV2,CASTERREPTYEQYF
TRBV7-9,CASSLVLANNEQFF
TRBV20-1,CSASSQGAGYGYTF
TRBV7-3,CASSWRDSDIQYF
TRBV7-2,CASSLGENTQYF
TRBV7-3,CASSLMTNGLAFF
TRBV28,CASSPIGVGGLYEQYF